These 25 T cell receptor beta chains came from one sample sequenced in a study of T cells in Graves' hyperthyroidism and ophthalmopathy. TCR beta CDR3 regions were amplified from RNA transcripts. HTBI primers were the set used in a first-round RT-PCR of the TCR CDR3. TCRdb re-called the multiplex PCR reads through MiXCR, storing one row per CDR3 protein. This table has some 500,000 distinct CDR3 sequences, roughly 24% appearing once. The sequencing input was blood. The receptors come from a woman aged 30 to 39 with Graves' ophthalmopathy.

The sample holds many counts of this clonotype. The chain is built from TRBV20-1 and TRBJ2-5, with 9 bases aligning to TRBD1. The length of the CDR3 is 14 residues. The ends lost 5 bases at V and 1 base at J; junction bases unmatched: 5. Germline V CDR1 and CDR2: DFQATT, SNEGSKA (reference sequence). CDR3 region: CSAQETGGQETQYF. The CDR3 DNA reads as TGCAGTGCTCAGGAGACAGGGGGCCAAGAGACCCAGTACTTC.

This clonotype was observed many times. J is TRBJ1-2 and V is TRBV9, with D hard to call. Germline V CDR1 and CDR2: SGDLS, YYNGEE. This CDR3 spans 12 amino acids. The germline V and J ends were trimmed by 3 bases and 8 bases, with 11 bases remaining between them. The CDR3 bases are TGTGCCAGCAGCGCCCGGAGGCACGGCTACACCTTC. As protein: CASSARRHGYTF.

In this sample, this clonotype turned up many times. V gene TRBV20-1 combines with J gene TRBJ1-2; TRBD1 agrees at 11 bases. The CDR3 contains 15 residues. The germline V gene has CDR1 DFQATT and CDR2 SNEGSKA (reference sequence). The V gene end was trimmed by 5 bases and the J gene end by 4 bases; junction bases not matched to a gene: 9. The CDR3 protein is CSADSGQGGPYGYTF. The CDR3 DNA follows: TGCAGTGCTGACTCGGGACAGGGGGGCCCCTATGGCTACACCTTC.

The rearrangement links TRBV5-1 to TRBJ2-2; the D is unclear. The CDR3 length is 13 residues. Germline CDR1 reads SGHRS; CDR2 reads YFSETQ. V lost 4 bases and J lost 6, with 10 bases in between. In nucleotides, the CDR3 is TGCGCCAGCAGCCCCGGACCTTCCGGGGAGCTGTTTTTT. Its translation is CASSPGPSGELFF.

About this clonotype: A much more abundant neighbour one base away suggests this may be a read error. This chain joins TRBV5-6 and TRBJ1-2; tentatively, D is TRBD1 (5 bases). In germline, CDR1 is SGHDT, CDR2 YYEEEE. CDR3 length equals 16 residues. CDR3 residues: CASSLGPQGQSRGFTF. Written as DNA, the CDR3 is TGTGCCAGCAGCTTGGGCCCCCAGGGTCAATCGCGTGGCTTCACCTTC.

In DNA form, the CDR3 reads TGTGCCAGCAGTTTGGACAGCCCGGGGGAGACCCAGTACTTC. Translation gives CASSLDSPGETQYF. The V call is TRBV28, the J call TRBJ2-5, with a weak D call TRBD1 (6 bases). The CDR3 totals 14 residues. Trimming stripped 3 bases from V and 5 bases from J, with 13 bases between. Germline V gene sequence: CDR1 MDHEN, CDR2 SYDVKM. Variable domain in full (rest from reference TRBV28 and TRBJ2-5): DVKVTQSSRYLVKRTGEKVFLECVQDMDHENMFWYRQDPGLGLRLIYFSYDVKMKEKGDIPEGYSVSREKKERFSLILESASTNQTSMYLCASSLDSPGETQYFGPGTRLLVL.

This clonotype appeared a single time. The V gene is TRBV27, the J gene TRBJ1-1; no reliable D call. Trimming cost V 2 bases and J 4 bases, with 8 bases left between them. Germline assignment: CDR1 MNHEY and CDR2 SMNVEV (reference sequence). The CDR3 has 13 residues. The CDR3 loop reads CASSLVTSTEAFF. The CDR3 DNA is TGTGCCAGCAGTTTAGTGACTTCCACTGAAGCTTTCTTT.

In this sample, this clonotype turned up many times. V and J are TRBV7-9 and TRBJ2-2; D unclear. Trimming removed 6 bases from V and 0 bases from J, with 8 bases in between. The CDR3 length is 14 residues. CDR1 is SEHNR, CDR2 FQNEAQ, per germline (reference sequence). CDR3 DNA sequence: TGTGCCAGCAGACCAACTGCGAACACCGGGGAGCTGTTTTTT. Its translation is CASRPTANTGELFF.

The chain has TRBV12-3 or TRBV12-4 and TRBJ2-5; a possible D gene is TRBD2 (6 bases). Trimming removed 5 bases at V and 2 bases at J, with 12 bases between. The CDR3 runs 14 residues. CDR3 loop: CASSRETRQETQYF. As DNA, the CDR3 is TGTGCCAGCAGTCGGGAGACACGACAAGAGACCCAGTACTTC.

This clonotype occurred a few times. The chain carries TRBV12-3 or TRBV12-4 and TRBJ1-1; D unclear. Trimming took off 7 bases at V and 5 bases at J, with 8 bases between the two ends. This CDR3 has 11 residues. DNA of the CDR3: TGTGCCAGCAATTCGGTAACTGAAGCTTTCTTT. Its translation: CASNSVTEAFF.

A remark on this clonotype: This may be a read error: a much more frequent sequence differs by one nucleotide. The chain couples TRBV20-1 to TRBJ1-1; D unclear. The CDR3 has 12 residues. The V and J ends lost 6 bases and 4 bases respectively, with 12 bases between them. The V gene's germline CDR1 is DFQATT and CDR2 SNEGSKA (reference sequence). The CDR3: CSAKQPATEAFF. The CDR3 DNA reads as TGCAGTGCAAAACAGCCGGCCACTGAAGCTTTCTTT.

This clonotype has a count of ten or more. The V call is TRBV7-8, the J call TRBJ2-7; D is ambiguous. The CDR3 is 15 residues long. The V gene lost 1 base and the J gene lost 3 bases, with 13 bases spanning the gap. Germline V gene data show CDR1 as SGHVS and CDR2 as FQNEAQ. CDR3 region: CASSLVVGSNYEQYF. The CDR3 nucleotides read TGTGCCAGCAGCTTAGTTGTCGGCAGTAACTACGAGCAGTACTTC.

The DNA of the CDR3 is TGTGCCACCTCCCTGGGTGGCGGGGAGCTGTTTTTT. Protein product: CATSLGGGELFF. V is TRBV6-2 or TRBV6-3 and J is TRBJ2-2; no reliable D call. V gave up 10 bases and J gave up 7 bases, with 13 bases separating them. Germline CDR1 MNHEY, CDR2 SVGEGT. The CDR3 spans 12 residues.

This clonotype was seen at least ten times. The rearrangement joins TRBV12-3 or TRBV12-4 to TRBJ2-5; D gene unclear. The CDR3 is 12 residues long. The V and J ends lost 6 bases and 7 bases respectively, with 12 bases between them. CDR3 bases: TGTGCCAGCAGCCCATCAGCCCGGACCCAGTACTTC. Protein: CASSPSARTQYF.

This clonotype showed up many times. The chain employs TRBV9 and TRBJ1-2; TRBD1 is a possible D gene (5 bases). Per germline, CDR1 SGDLS and CDR2 YYNGEE. The CDR3 covers 14 residues. The V end lost 0 bases, the J end lost 3 bases, and 9 bases lay between the germline ends. The CDR3: CASSVVGGDYGYTF. CDR3 bases: TGTGCCAGCAGCGTAGTTGGAGGGGACTATGGCTACACCTTC.

The chain recombines TRBV24-1 with TRBJ2-5; D ambiguous. V lost 4 bases, J lost 2 bases, and 4 bases lay in between. This CDR3 contains 12 residues. The germline gives CDR1 KGHDR, CDR2 SFDVKD. The CDR3 bases are TGTGCCACCAGTGAGCTTCAAGAGACCCAGTACTTC. It specifies CATSELQETQYF.

This clonotype occurred many times. The V call is TRBV6-1, the J call TRBJ2-7, with 7 bases matching TRBD1. CDR1 is MNHNS and CDR2 is SASEGT in the germline V gene. CDR3 length equals 15 residues. V was pared by 8 bases and J by 3 bases, with 13 bases of the junction left unmatched. The CDR3 DNA sequence: TGTGCCAGCCAAATGCAACAGGGGTTAAGCTACGAGCAGTACTTC. Its protein product is CASQMQQGLSYEQYF.

This clonotype has a count of ten or more. This chain joins TRBV5-1 and TRBJ2-6; 7 positions match TRBD1. This CDR3 contains 17 residues. The germline CDR1 and CDR2 sequences are SGHRS and YFSETQ. V lost 3 bases and J lost 0; bases outside the gene matches: 6. For the CDR3, the DNA is TGCGCCAGCAGCTACGGGACAGCATACTCTGGGGCCAACGTCCTGACTTTC. Its translation is CASSYGTAYSGANVLTF.

This clonotype was seen a handful of times. The chain is built from TRBV19 and TRBJ2-3; D unclear. Per the germline V gene, CDR1 is LNHDA and CDR2 is SQIVND (reference sequence). The V gene lost 5 bases and the J gene lost 4 bases, with 10 bases spanning the gap. This CDR3 is built from 13 residues. The CDR3: CASSSRAADTQYF. In DNA, the CDR3 is TGTGCCAGTAGTTCAAGGGCGGCAGATACGCAGTATTTT.

The chain is built from TRBV12-3 or TRBV12-4 and TRBJ1-5; perhaps TRBD1 as D (5 bases). This CDR3 region has 16 residues. V dropped 6 bases and J dropped 0 bases, with 15 bases sitting between them. The DNA of the CDR3 is TGTGCCAGCAGCCTCGGGGCGGAGTATAGCAATCAGCCCCAGCATTTT. It encodes CASSLGAEYSNQPQHF.

In its sample, this clonotype was seen many times. This CDR3 is CASSVSGELAFF. The CDR3 nucleotides read TGTGCCAGCAGTGTCTCGGGGGAATTAGCTTTCTTT. The chain is built from TRBV2 and TRBJ1-1; TRBD1 is a possible D gene (5 bases). Germline-derived CDR1 and CDR2 are SNHLY and FYNNEI. V lost 4 bases and J 10 bases, leaving 13 bases between the germline ends. The CDR3 totals 12 residues. Based on the CDR3 plus reference TRBV2 and TRBJ1-1, the full variable domain is EPEVTQTPSHQVTQMGQEVILRCVPISNHLYFYWYRQILGQKVEFLVSFYNNEISEKSEIFDDQFSVERPDGSNFTLKIRSTKLEDSAMYFCASSVSGELAFFGQGTRLTVV.

Many counts were recorded for this clonotype. The V and J genes are TRBV28 and TRBJ2-5; D remains unclear. CDR1 MDHEN and CDR2 SYDVKM come from the germline V gene. V lost 3 bases and J lost 2, with 13 bases in between. The CDR3 has 15 amino acids. DNA of the CDR3: TGTGCCAGCAGTTTCCCCAGCGACGAGCAAGAGACCCAGTACTTC. Its protein is CASSFPSDEQETQYF.

This chain links TRBV4-3 with TRBJ1-1; D might be TRBD1 (6 bases). Trimming left V 1 base short and J 8 bases short, with 17 bases between. Looked up from germline, CDR1 is LGHNA and CDR2 is YSLEER. This CDR3 contains 15 residues. CDR3: CASSQGIRGGGEAFF. CDR3 bases: TGCGCCAGCAGCCAAGGAATCAGGGGTGGAGGAGAAGCTTTCTTT.

This clonotype was observed a handful of times. One end of the junction varies from germline; a read error may be responsible. This chain links TRBV30 with TRBJ2-7; TRBD2 might be the D (5 bases). The V gene's germline CDR1 is GTSNPN and CDR2 SVGIG (reference sequence). There are 13 residues in the CDR3. CDR3 in amino acids: CAWTGSDGYKQYF. The DNA for the CDR3 is TGTGCCTGGACGGGAAGTGACGGCTACAAGCAGTACTTC.

This clonotype was recorded at least ten times. Mismatch with germline at one junction end may stem from a read error. The chain employs TRBV6-1 and TRBJ2-4, with D perhaps TRBD1 (6 bases). The CDR3 totals 14 residues. The germline CDR1 and CDR2 sequences are MNHNS and SASEGT. The CDR3 bases are TGTGCCAGCAGAGGGGGATTAGCCAAAAACATTAAGTACTTC. It is translated as CASRGGLAKNIKYF.